A selection of T cell receptor beta chains follows, all from one sample in a study of blood T cell repertoires in COVID-19. Sequencing used immunoSEQ multiplex PCR; TCRdb keeps in-frame clones, though not all of them. The sample includes 95,000 to 100,000 clones, approximately 90% of them seen just once. Material for sequencing was peripheral blood. The receptors come from a human donor with COVID-19, enrolled during active disease. The donor label of this sample is uncertain. Each CDR3 is given with its conserved first and last residue. A D gene is named only where the DNA matches it firmly. Size is stated for part of the rows, as once, few or many counts, or as a class when the clone is expanded.

CDR3 protein | CDR3 DNA | V gene | D gene | clone size | J gene
CASSDASGRETQYF | TGTGCCAGCAGTGACGCTAGCGGGAGGGAGACCCAGTACTTC | TRBV6-1 | TRBD2 | NA | TRBJ2-5
CASSRLGQGNEQFF | TGTGCCAGCAGCCGCCTTGGACAGGGCAATGAGCAGTTCTTC | TRBV7-6 | TRBD1 | NA | TRBJ2-1
CASSPGQGADTQYF | TGCGCCAGCAGTCCGGGACAGGGTGCAGATACGCAGTATTTT | TRBV5-1 | TRBD1 | NA | TRBJ2-3
CASSKGRHTEAFF | TGTGCCAGTAGTAAAGGGAGGCACACTGAAGCTTTCTTT | TRBV19 | NA | NA | TRBJ1-1
CASSIATGAEQFF | TGTGCCAGTAGTATAGCCACAGGTGCTGAGCAGTTCTTC | TRBV19 | NA | NA | TRBJ2-1
CASSSRVGGVIYEQYF | TGTGCCAGCAGCTCCCGGGTTGGGGGGGTTATCTACGAGCAGTACTTC | TRBV7-6 | TRBD2 | once | TRBJ2-7
CAWTGLNTEAFF | TGTGCCTGGACAGGCTTGAACACTGAAGCTTTCTTT | TRBV30 | NA | NA | TRBJ1-1
CASRLTGEADTQYF | TGTGCCAGCAGACTGACAGGGGAGGCAGATACGCAGTATTTT | TRBV2 | TRBD1 | NA | TRBJ2-3
CASSQDWRDDEQFF | TGTGCCAGCAGCCAAGATTGGAGGGACGATGAGCAGTTCTTC | TRBV3-1/TRBV3-2 | NA | NA | TRBJ2-1
CASSGQGQGYGYTF | TGTGCCAGCAGTGGGCAAGGACAGGGATATGGCTACACCTTC | TRBV28 | TRBD1 | NA | TRBJ1-2
CASRTGNYGYTF | TGTGCCAGCAGAACAGGGAACTATGGCTACACCTTC | TRBV3-1/TRBV3-2 | NA | NA | TRBJ1-2
CASSQDLGRGQMGSYNEQFF | TGTGCCAGCAGCCAAGACTTGGGGCGCGGACAAATGGGTTCCTACAATGAGCAGTTCTTC | TRBV4-2 | NA | NA | TRBJ2-1
CASSSFSGTGYGYTF | TGTGCCAGCAGTTCCTTTTCCGGGACAGGCTATGGCTACACCTTC | TRBV6-5 | TRBD1 | NA | TRBJ1-2
CASSFAGSGNTIYF | TGTGCCAGCAGCTTCGCAGGGTCCGGAAACACCATATATTTT | TRBV5-6 | NA | NA | TRBJ1-3
CASSTGQFQETQYF | TGTGCCAGCTCAACGGGACAGTTTCAAGAGACCCAGTACTTC | TRBV18 | TRBD1 | NA | TRBJ2-5
CASSPTGLAGEQYF | TGTGCCAGCAGCCCTACTGGACTAGCGGGGGAGCAGTACTTC | TRBV3-1/TRBV3-2 | TRBD2 | once | TRBJ2-7
CASSSGTSTDTQYF | TGCGCCAGCAGCTCCGGGACTAGTACAGATACGCAGTATTTT | TRBV5-1 | TRBD2 | NA | TRBJ2-3
CASSRQAGEQYF | TGTGCCAGCAGCCGCCAGGCTGGCGAGCAGTACTTC | TRBV5-4 | NA | NA | TRBJ2-7
CASNPRTSGQETQYF | TGTGCCAGCAACCCCAGGACTAGCGGCCAAGAGACCCAGTACTTC | TRBV7-8 | TRBD2 | NA | TRBJ2-5
CASSFQGATNEKLFF | TGTGCCAGTAGTTTCCAGGGGGCAACTAATGAAAAACTGTTTTTT | TRBV19 | TRBD1 | NA | TRBJ1-4
CASSPAGLDNEQFF | TGTGCCAGCAGCCCCGCGGGCCTCGACAATGAGCAGTTCTTC | TRBV7-9 | NA | once | TRBJ2-1
CASSGGQAPSGAQPQHF | TGTGCCAGCAGTGGGGGACAGGCCCCAAGCGGCGCTCAGCCCCAGCATTTT | TRBV25-1 | TRBD1 | NA | TRBJ1-5
CASSLGQDYEQYF | TGTGCCAGCAGCCTAGGACAGGACTACGAGCAGTACTTC | TRBV11-3 | TRBD1 | once | TRBJ2-7
CASSQEGSWNEQFF | TGTGCCAGCAGCCAAGAAGGTAGCTGGAATGAGCAGTTCTTC | TRBV3-1/TRBV3-2 | NA | NA | TRBJ2-1
CASSIDRGSGEKLFF | TGTGCCAGCAGCATTGACAGGGGGTCAGGTGAAAAACTGTTTTTT | TRBV11-2 | TRBD1 | once | TRBJ1-4
CASSLAGTGGLPLHF | TGCGCCAGCAGCTTGGCCGGGACAGGGGGCCTTCCCCTCCACTTT | TRBV5-1 | TRBD1 | once | TRBJ1-6
CASSESQGHSGNTIYF | TGTGCCAGCAGTGAAAGTCAGGGGCACTCTGGAAACACCATATATTTT | TRBV2 | NA | NA | TRBJ1-3
CASSLGLRGYTF | TGTGCCAGCAGTTTGGGGCTACGAGGCTACACCTTC | TRBV28 | NA | NA | TRBJ1-2
CASSPGGLEGYTF | TGTGCCAGCTCCCCCGGCGGGCTAGAGGGCTACACCTTC | TRBV18 | NA | NA | TRBJ1-2
CASSVNRASAGNTIYF | TGTGCCAGCAGTGTTAACAGGGCCAGCGCTGGAAACACCATATATTTT | TRBV6-1 | NA | NA | TRBJ1-3
CASIGGDITGELFF | TGTGCCAGCATTGGAGGGGATATCACCGGGGAGCTGTTTTTT | TRBV2 | NA | few | TRBJ2-2
CASSQDSLAGAQETQYF | TGTGCCAGCAGCCAAGATAGCCTAGCGGGGGCACAAGAGACCCAGTACTTC | TRBV4-2 | TRBD2 | NA | TRBJ2-5
CASSYAGEASYEQYF | TGTGCCAGCAGTTACGCGGGGGAAGCCTCCTACGAGCAGTACTTC | TRBV6-5 | TRBD2 | NA | TRBJ2-7
CASSLSGELFF | TGTGCCAGCAGTCTGTCCGGGGAGCTGTTTTTT | TRBV12-3/TRBV12-4 | NA | NA | TRBJ2-2
CASSSSSYEQYF | TGTGCCAGCAGCTCGAGCTCCTACGAGCAGTACTTC | TRBV9 | NA | NA | TRBJ2-7
CASSGMRGGSETQYF | TGTGCCAGCAGTGGAATGCGGGGGGGAAGCGAGACCCAGTACTTC | TRBV2 | TRBD2 | NA | TRBJ2-5
CAISRHLGQTKPETQYF | TGTGCCATCAGTCGACACTTGGGACAGACTAAACCAGAGACCCAGTACTTC | TRBV10-3 | TRBD1 | NA | TRBJ2-5
CASSFGQPYEQYF | TGTGCCAGCAGCTTCGGACAGCCCTACGAGCAGTACTTC | TRBV11-2 | NA | NA | TRBJ2-7